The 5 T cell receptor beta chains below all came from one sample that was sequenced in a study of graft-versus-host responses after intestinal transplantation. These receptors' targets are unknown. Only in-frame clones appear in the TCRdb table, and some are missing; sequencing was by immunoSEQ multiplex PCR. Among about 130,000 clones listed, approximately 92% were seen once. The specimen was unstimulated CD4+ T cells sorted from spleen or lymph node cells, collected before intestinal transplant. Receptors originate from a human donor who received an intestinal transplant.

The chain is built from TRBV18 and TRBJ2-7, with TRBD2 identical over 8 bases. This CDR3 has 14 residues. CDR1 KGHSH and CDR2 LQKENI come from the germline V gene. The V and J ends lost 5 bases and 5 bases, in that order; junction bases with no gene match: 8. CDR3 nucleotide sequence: TGTGCCAGCTCAGCCCGGGGGGGCGGTGACGAGCAGTACTTC. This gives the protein CASSARGGGDEQYF.

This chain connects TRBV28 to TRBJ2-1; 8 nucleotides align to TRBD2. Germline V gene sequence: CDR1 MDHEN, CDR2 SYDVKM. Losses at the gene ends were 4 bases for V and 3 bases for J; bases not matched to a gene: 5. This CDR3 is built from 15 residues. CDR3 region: CASSYSGGYYNEQFF. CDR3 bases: TGTGCCAGCAGTTATTCGGGGGGGTACTACAATGAGCAGTTCTTC.

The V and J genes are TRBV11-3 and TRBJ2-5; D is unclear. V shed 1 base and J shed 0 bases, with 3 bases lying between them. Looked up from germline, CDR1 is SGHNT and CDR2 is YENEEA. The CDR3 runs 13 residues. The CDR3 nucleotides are TGTGCCAGCAGCTTAGCTGACCAAGAGACCCAGTACTTC. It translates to CASSLADQETQYF.

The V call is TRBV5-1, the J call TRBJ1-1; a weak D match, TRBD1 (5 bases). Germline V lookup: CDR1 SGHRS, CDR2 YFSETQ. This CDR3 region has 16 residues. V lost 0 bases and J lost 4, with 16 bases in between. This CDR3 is CASSLASGTFGTEAFF. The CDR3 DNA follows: TGCGCCAGCAGCTTGGCTTCCGGGACTTTTGGCACTGAAGCTTTCTTT.

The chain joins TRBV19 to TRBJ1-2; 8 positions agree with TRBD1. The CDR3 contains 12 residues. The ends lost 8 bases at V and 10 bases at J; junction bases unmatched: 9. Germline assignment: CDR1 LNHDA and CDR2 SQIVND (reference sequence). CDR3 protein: CASASGTGSYTF. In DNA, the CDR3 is TGTGCCAGTGCCTCCGGGACAGGATCCTACACCTTC.